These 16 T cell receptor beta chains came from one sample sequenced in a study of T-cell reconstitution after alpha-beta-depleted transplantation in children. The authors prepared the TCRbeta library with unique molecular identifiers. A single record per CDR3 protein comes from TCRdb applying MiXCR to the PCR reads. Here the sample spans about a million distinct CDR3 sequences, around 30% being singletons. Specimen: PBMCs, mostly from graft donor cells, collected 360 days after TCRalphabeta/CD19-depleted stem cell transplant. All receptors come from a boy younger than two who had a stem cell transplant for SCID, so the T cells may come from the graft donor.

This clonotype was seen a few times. The DNA for the CDR3 is TGTGCCAGTGAAACGGAGTATGGCTACACCTTC. Translated: CASETEYGYTF. This sequence joins TRBV19 and TRBJ1-2; D is unclear. V was shortened by 8 bases and J by 5 bases, with 9 bases between the two germline ends. The germline V gene has CDR1 LNHDA and CDR2 SQIVND (reference sequence). This CDR3 is 11 amino acids long.

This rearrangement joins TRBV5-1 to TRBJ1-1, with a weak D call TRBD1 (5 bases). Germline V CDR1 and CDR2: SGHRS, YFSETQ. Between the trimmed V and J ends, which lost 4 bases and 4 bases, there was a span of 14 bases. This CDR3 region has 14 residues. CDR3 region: CASSPQGPRTEAFF. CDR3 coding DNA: TGCGCCAGCAGCCCGCAGGGCCCGCGCACTGAAGCTTTCTTT.

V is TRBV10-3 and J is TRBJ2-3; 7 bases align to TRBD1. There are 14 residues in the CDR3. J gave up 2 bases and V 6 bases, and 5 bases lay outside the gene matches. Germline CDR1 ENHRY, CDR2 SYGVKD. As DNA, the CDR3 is TGTGCCATCAGGCCGGGACAGAACACAGATACGCAGTATTTT. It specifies CAIRPGQNTDTQYF.

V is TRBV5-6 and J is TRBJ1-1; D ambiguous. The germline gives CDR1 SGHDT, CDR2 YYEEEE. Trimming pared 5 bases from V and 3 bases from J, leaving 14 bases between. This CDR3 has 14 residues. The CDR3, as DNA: TGTGCCAGCAGATTCGGTGGATTGGACACTGAAGCTTTCTTT. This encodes CASRFGGLDTEAFF.

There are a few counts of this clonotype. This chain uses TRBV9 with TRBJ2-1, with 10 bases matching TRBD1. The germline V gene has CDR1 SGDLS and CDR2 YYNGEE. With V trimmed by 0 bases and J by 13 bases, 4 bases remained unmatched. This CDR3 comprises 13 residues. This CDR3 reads CASSVGQGAFQFF. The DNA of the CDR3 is TGTGCCAGCAGCGTAGGACAGGGGGCATTTCAGTTCTTC.

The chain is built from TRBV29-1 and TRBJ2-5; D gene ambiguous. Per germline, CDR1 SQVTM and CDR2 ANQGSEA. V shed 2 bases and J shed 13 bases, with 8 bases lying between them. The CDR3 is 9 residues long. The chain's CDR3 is CSVERAPYF. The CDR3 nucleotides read TGCAGCGTTGAACGGGCTCCGTACTTC.

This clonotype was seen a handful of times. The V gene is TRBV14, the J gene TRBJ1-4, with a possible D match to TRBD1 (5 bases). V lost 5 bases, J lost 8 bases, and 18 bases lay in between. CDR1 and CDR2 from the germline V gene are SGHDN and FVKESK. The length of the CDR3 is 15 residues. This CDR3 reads CASSTRGVREEKLFF. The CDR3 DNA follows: TGTGCCAGCAGCACCCGGGGGGTAAGAGAAGAAAAACTGTTTTTT. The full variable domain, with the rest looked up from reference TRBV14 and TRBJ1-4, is EAGVTQFPSHSVIEKGQTVTLRCDPISGHDNLYWYRRVMGKEIKFLLHFVKESKQDESGMPNNRFLAERTGGTYSTLKVQPAELEDSGVYFCASSTRGVREEKLFFGSGTQLSVL.

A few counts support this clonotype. CDR3 sequence: CASSILGTSGGQNEQFF. DNA of the CDR3: TGTGCCAGTAGTATTCTCGGCACTAGCGGGGGGCAAAATGAGCAGTTCTTC. The rearrangement joins TRBV19 to TRBJ2-1, with 12 bases identical to TRBD2. V lost 3 bases to trimming and J lost 7 bases; unmatched junction nucleotides: 10. Per the germline V gene, CDR1 is LNHDA and CDR2 is SQIVND (reference sequence). The CDR3 extends over 17 amino acids. The variable domain in full, completed from reference TRBV19 and TRBJ2-1, reads DGGITQSPKYLFRKEGQNVTLSCEQNLNHDAMYWYRQDPGQGLRLIYYSQIVNDFQKGDIAEGYSVSREKKESFPLTVTSAQKNPTAFYLCASSILGTSGGQNEQFFGPGTRLTVL.

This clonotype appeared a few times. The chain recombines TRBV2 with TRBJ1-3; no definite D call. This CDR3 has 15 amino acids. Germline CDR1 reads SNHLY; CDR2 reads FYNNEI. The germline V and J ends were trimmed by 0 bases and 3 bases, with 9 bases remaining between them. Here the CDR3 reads CASSEATGNGNTIYF. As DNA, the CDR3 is TGTGCCAGCAGTGAAGCTACCGGGAATGGAAACACCATATATTTT.

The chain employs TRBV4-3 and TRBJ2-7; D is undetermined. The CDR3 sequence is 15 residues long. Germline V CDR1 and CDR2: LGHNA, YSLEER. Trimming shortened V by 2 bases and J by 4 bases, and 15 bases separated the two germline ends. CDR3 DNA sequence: TGCGCCAGCAGCCAACGGTATGGGCTGGGATACGAGCAGTACTTC. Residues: CASSQRYGLGYEQYF.

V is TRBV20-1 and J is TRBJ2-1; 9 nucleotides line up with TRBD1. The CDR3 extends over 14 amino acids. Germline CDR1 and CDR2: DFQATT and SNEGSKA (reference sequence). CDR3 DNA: TGCAATGAACAGGGGGCCGGCCGGTACAATGAGCAGTTCTTC. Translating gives CNEQGAGRYNEQFF.

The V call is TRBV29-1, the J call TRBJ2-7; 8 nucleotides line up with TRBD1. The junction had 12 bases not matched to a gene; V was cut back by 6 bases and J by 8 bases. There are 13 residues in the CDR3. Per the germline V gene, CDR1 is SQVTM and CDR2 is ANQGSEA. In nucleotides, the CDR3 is TGCAGCGTCTACGCCGGGGGACAGGCGCAGCAGTACTTC. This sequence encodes CSVYAGGQAQQYF.

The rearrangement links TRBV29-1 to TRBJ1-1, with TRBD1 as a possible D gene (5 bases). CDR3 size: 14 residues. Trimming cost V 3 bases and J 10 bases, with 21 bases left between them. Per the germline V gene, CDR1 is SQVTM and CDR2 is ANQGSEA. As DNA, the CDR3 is TGCAGCGTTGAGAGGGGCGTCGGGTCTGAAGGAGCTTTCTTT. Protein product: CSVERGVGSEGAFF.

This chain's CDR3 is CAISDHHMGQREAFF. For the CDR3, the DNA is TGTGCCATCAGTGACCATCATATGGGACAGAGGGAAGCTTTCTTT. This chain links TRBV10-3 with TRBJ1-1, with 7 bases fitting TRBD1. The CDR3 loop spans 15 amino acids. Germline V lookup: CDR1 ENHRY, CDR2 SYGVKD. J gave up 8 bases and V 3 bases, and 12 bases lay outside the gene matches.

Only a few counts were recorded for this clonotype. CDR3 nucleotide sequence: TGTGCCAGCAGCTTAGCGGGCGGCAGGGTTGGCGAGCAGTACTTC. Residues: CASSLAGGRVGEQYF. The rearrangement links TRBV7-9 to TRBJ2-7; D is possibly TRBD1 (5 bases). This CDR3 region has 15 residues. CDR1 and CDR2 from the germline V gene are SEHNR and FQNEAQ (reference sequence). The V end was cut by 0 bases, the J end by 6 bases, with 15 bases between.

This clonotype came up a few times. In DNA, the CDR3 is TGCAGTGCTAGCTCACTAGCGGGGGGGCCGCTCGACAATGAGCAGTTCTTC. The encoded protein is CSASSLAGGPLDNEQFF. The chain uses TRBV20-1 and TRBJ2-1, with 13 positions matching TRBD2. The junction had 10 bases not matched to a gene; V was cut back by 3 bases and J by 5 bases. This CDR3 has 17 residues. CDR1 is DFQATT and CDR2 is SNEGSKA in the germline V gene (reference sequence).